This T cell receptor beta chain was obtained from a study of T cells in Graves' hyperthyroidism and ophthalmopathy. The study excluded patients with uncontrolled infection, other autoimmune disease, pregnancy or lactation. V shed 2 bases and J shed 6 bases, with 10 bases lying between them. The CDR3 has 14 amino acids. In germline, CDR1 is ENHRY, CDR2 SYGVKD. Study conclusions and caveats: Progression to ophthalmopathy was predicted a median of approximately 6.4 months early.

TCR beta CDR3 regions were amplified from RNA transcripts. The primer set for the first-round RT-PCR of the TCR CDR3 was HTBI. Using its own MiXCR run on the multiplex PCR reads, TCRdb lists one record per CDR3 protein. This sample has around 250,000 distinct CDR3 sequences; 14% to 15% occur once, and the top ten carry 10% to 15%. The sample holds many counts of this clonotype. Its target is not known. Source material: blood. V usage is TRBV10-3 and J usage is TRBJ2-2; weak D call: TRBD1 (6 bases). This TCR was sampled from a woman aged 40 to 55 with Graves' hyperthyroidism that later progressed to Graves' ophthalmopathy. CDR3 loop: CAISEHRDPGELFF. The CDR3 DNA sequence: TGTGCCATCAGTGAGCACAGGGACCCCGGGGAGCTGTTTTTT.